This T cell receptor (beta chain) was obtained from a study of brain T cells in children with intractable seizures. Study-wide results and limits: HCMV serostatus was not known, and viral specificity came from CDR3 similarity only. Pre-surgery blood may have been undersampled, hiding some clones.

Notes on this clone: Its antigen is currently unknown.

The assay was immunoSEQ multiplex PCR, and TCRdb's table has in-frame clones only and misses some. The sample has hundreds of thousands of clones; about 94% are singletons. The CDR3 consists of 15 residues. Germline lookup yields CDR1 MNHEY and CDR2 SVGAGI. The J segment lost 2 bases and the V segment lost 6 bases, leaving 7 bases of the junction unmatched. Time point described: blood from clinic visit 5 months post-surgery; TSC patient then seizure free. Only cases whose brain tissue showed the highest T cell transcript signatures were sequenced. Pre-surgery treatment included at least one anti-epileptic drug.

The chain is built from TRBV6-5 and TRBJ2-7; 10 nucleotides match TRBD2. The receptor's source is a boy younger than two with tuberous sclerosis and intractable seizures. Source: peripheral blood, taken roughly 5 months after surgery. The CDR3 protein is CASRERGGSTYEQYF. CDR3 in DNA: TGTGCCAGCAGGGAGCGGGGGGGGTCGACCTACGAGCAGTACTTC.